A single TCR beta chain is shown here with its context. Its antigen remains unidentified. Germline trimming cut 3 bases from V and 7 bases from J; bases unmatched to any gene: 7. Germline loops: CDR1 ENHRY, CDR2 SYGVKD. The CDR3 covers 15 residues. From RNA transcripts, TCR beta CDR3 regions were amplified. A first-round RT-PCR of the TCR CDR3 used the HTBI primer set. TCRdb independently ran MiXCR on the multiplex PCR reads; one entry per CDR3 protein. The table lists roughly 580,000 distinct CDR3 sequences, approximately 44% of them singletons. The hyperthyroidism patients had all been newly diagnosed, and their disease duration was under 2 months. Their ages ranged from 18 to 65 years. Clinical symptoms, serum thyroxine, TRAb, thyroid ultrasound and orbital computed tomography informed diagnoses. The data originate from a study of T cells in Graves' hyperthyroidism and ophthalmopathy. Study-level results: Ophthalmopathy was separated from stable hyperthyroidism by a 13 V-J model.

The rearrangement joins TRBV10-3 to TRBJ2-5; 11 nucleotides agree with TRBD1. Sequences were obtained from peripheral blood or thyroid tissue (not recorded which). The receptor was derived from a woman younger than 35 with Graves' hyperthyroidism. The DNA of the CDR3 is TGTGCCATCAGTGACGGACAGGGGGCCCGAGCGACCCAGTACTTC. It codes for CAISDGQGARATQYF.